This TCR beta chain is drawn from a study of T cell responses to AZD1222 COVID-19 vaccine. General study results and limits: Close to half of all spike-specific TCRs reportedly target regions of the variants that are unmutated. Repertoires were collected only later (after the peak T cell response had occurred).

V dropped 8 bases and J dropped 4 bases, with 20 bases sitting between them. The CDR3 is 15 amino acids. Germline CDR1 reads MNHEY; CDR2 reads SVGAGI. The table came from immunoSEQ multiplex PCR; TCRdb's copy has only in-frame clones and leaves some out. Of over 60,000 clones in the sample, around 90% were seen once. A remark on this clone: Its antigen is not identified.

This sequence joins TRBV6-5 and TRBJ2-5; TRBD2 is a possible D gene (5 bases). The TCR sequence derives from an adult in good health. The sequences come from peripheral blood, collected on day 0 of AZD1222 vaccination. For the CDR3, the DNA is TGTGCCAGCTCCCAACCGGCGGGTGTCGGAGAGACCCAGTACTTC. As protein: CASSQPAGVGETQYF.